The entry below describes one T cell receptor (beta chain). The sample originates from a study of blood T cell repertoires in COVID-19. Profiled with immunoSEQ multiplex PCR; TCRdb holds only in-frame clones, not every one. The table records hundreds of thousands of clones, around 81% of them present only once. This TCR came from a man aged 30 to 45 with acute COVID-19. Material: PBMCs or T cells enriched from blood (not recorded which).

CDR3 sequence reads: CSGRGQDNEKLFF. In nucleotides, the CDR3 is TGCAGCGGGCGGGGACAGGACAATGAAAAACTGTTTTTT. V is TRBV29-1 and J is TRBJ1-4; 8 nucleotides line up with TRBD1. The CDR3 runs to 13 residues. Germline V gene lookup returns CDR1 SQVTM and CDR2 ANQGSEA. Germline trimming cut 7 bases from V and 5 bases from J; bases unmatched to any gene: 6.